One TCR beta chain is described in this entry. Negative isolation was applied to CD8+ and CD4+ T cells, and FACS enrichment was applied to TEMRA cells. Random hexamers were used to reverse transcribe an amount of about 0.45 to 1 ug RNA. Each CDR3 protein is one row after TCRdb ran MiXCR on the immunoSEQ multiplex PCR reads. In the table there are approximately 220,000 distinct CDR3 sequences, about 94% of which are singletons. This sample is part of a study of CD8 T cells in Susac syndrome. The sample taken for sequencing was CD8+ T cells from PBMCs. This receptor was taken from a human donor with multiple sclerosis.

The CDR3 DNA sequence: TGTGCCAGCAGTTTAACAGAGACCCACGAGCAGTACTTC. Translation: CASSLTETHEQYF. This chain joins TRBV27 and TRBJ2-7; no definite D call. The CDR3 runs to 13 residues. In germline, CDR1 is MNHEY, CDR2 SMNVEV (reference sequence). V was trimmed by 2 bases and J by 5 bases, leaving 10 bases between them.